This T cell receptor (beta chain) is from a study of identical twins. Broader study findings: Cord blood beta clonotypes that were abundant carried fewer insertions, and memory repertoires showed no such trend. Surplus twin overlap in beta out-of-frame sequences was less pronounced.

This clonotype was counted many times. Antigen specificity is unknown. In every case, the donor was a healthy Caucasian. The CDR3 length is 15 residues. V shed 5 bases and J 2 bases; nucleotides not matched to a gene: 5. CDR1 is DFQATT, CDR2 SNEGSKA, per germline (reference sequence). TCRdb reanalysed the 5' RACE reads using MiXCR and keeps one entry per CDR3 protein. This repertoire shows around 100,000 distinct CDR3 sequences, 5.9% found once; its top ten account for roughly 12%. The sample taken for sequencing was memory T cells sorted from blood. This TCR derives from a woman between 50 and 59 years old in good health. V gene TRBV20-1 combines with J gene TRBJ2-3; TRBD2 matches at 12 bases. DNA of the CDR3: TGCAGTGCTGGGACTAGCGGGTTCAACACAGATACGCAGTATTTT. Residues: CSAGTSGFNTDTQYF.